This TCR beta chain derives from a study of blood T cell repertoires in COVID-19 (dated by TCRdb to the early 2020s). Regarding the research as a whole: Samples from collaborators originated in the United States, Italy and Spain and spanned both the acute and convalescent phases of COVID-19. The material from the prospective study consisted of cDNA or gDNA derived from T cells, B-cell-depleted T cells, or PBMCs. The dataset comprised deeply sampled blood TCRbeta repertoires from subjects exposed to, actively infected with, or recovered from COVID-19. The repertoires were released in a freely available public database intended as a resource for research on the immune response to SARS-CoV-2. The samples were drawn from two sources: the first 160 participants of the ongoing ImmuneRACE study, and fewer than 1,500 subjects contributed by 6 global collaborators. The sample metadata nearly always contained a de-identified subject ID, COVID-19 status, age in years and sex. Where available, HLA class I and class II types were obtained from metadata supplied by the sample provider rather than from assay-based typing. The research as a whole found: Clinical and demographic metadata were provided uncurated, with the amount varying by source and participant.

TCRbeta CDR3 regions were amplified from genomic DNA using the immunoSEQ Assay, a bias-controlled multiplex PCR. Regarding the original processing steps: The number of nucleated cells in each sample was estimated from the amplification of reference gene primers within the assay. To quantify the absolute abundance of each unique TCRbeta CDR3 rearrangement, sequence reads were collapsed and filtered. Productive Simpson clonality was computed per sample as the square root of Simpson's diversity index over productive rearrangements. TCRdb took over this immuneACCESS table, retaining in-frame rearrangements with V and J assigned. Such tables are incomplete; in checked studies, under half of the missing clones stem from an unresolved V gene, and the remainder is unexplained. V, J and clone size were drawn from that table, and D and trimming were deduced from the DNA. The sample data list 240,000 or so clones, and around 89% of these were observed just once. Roughly 8.3% of the sample is taken by the ten largest.

For this clone: Its antigen is still unknown. Base qualities are not at hand, and no much larger clone is one base apart.

The germline V gene sets CDR1 to SQVTM and CDR2 to ANQGSEA. Spanning cysteine to phenylalanine, the CDR3 consists of 14 amino acids. Of the read, only the CDR3 DNA is kept; its 42 bases are in frame from base 1. Germline trimming amounts to 3 bases on V and 4 bases on J, with 6 as the count of junction bases outside the gene matches. In the prospective study, participants were roughly 18 to 100 years old, resided in fewer than 25 geographic areas of the United States, and were enrolled through a virtual design. In the prospective study, participants were assigned to cohorts based on the clinical history participants reported in a screening survey and a study questionnaire. For ImmuneRACE Cohort 3, a participant was defined as recovered based on two consecutive negative NP/OP PCR tests, clearance by a healthcare professional, or resolution of symptoms. In the prospective study, mobile phlebotomists collected whole blood, serum and a nasopharyngeal or oropharyngeal swab from each participant. Over an approximately 2-month period, participants in the prospective study had the option of providing additional blood draws and questionnaires. Before DNA extraction, prospective study blood samples were shipped either frozen or at room temperature.

The clonotype comes from a man in his forties or fifties who had recovered from COVID-19. The sequence links TRBV29-1 to TRBJ1-2; TRBD1 lines up with 9 middle nucleotides. Sequenced input: PBMCs or T cells enriched from blood (not recorded which). The CDR3 protein is CSVDGTGFPYGYTF. The sequence in DNA is TGCAGCGTTGACGGGACAGGGTTCCCCTATGGCTACACCTTC.